This T cell receptor (beta chain) was captured in a study of vaccination effects on CD4 cells after COVID-19. A remark on this clone: What it recognizes is unknown.

Peptide-pool stimulation followed by sequencing identified expanded antigen-specific CD4+ clonotypes in the ViraFEST assay. Scientists isolated CD4+ T cells after a roughly nine-day culture period ended. This person's SARS-CoV-2 infection, confirmed by PCR, occurred between March and December 2020. This table comes from immunoSEQ multiplex PCR, and its TCRdb copy is limited to in-frame clones, with some not included. Counted here are about 45,000 clones, roughly four fifths occurring once; the ten biggest clones make up over 25%. V lost 4 bases and J lost 11, with 13 bases in between. The CDR3 sequence is 13 residues long. Germline-derived CDR1 and CDR2 are SGHDT and YYEEEE.

Specimen: CD4+ T cells from PBMCs cultured with a peptide pool, collected before COVID-19 vaccination. This TCR came from a human donor who had a prior SARS-CoV-2 infection. This chain links TRBV5-6 with TRBJ1-6; possible D gene TRBD1, 5 bases. The CDR3: CASSRQRGAPLHF. CDR3 in DNA: TGTGCCAGCAGCCGCCAACGAGGGGCACCCCTCCACTTT.